This T cell receptor (beta chain) was recorded in a study of blood T cells in healthy people across ages. A second PCR of about 6 to 11 cycles used a sample-barcoded 5' primer and a J-beta primer mix. One entry per CDR3 protein, called by TCRdb with MiXCR from the 5' RACE reads. The repertoire holds fewer than 2 million distinct CDR3 sequences, with about two fifths as singletons. Germline CDR1 and CDR2: SGDLS and YYNGEE. V gave up 0 bases and J gave up 6 bases, with 12 bases separating them. The CDR3 runs 14 residues. The clonotype originates from a human donor in good health. The chain links TRBV9 to TRBJ1-1; D may be TRBD1 (5 bases). Sequencing was done on a sample of blood. The CDR3 loop reads CASSVEAGRAEAFF. DNA for the CDR3: TGTGCCAGCAGCGTAGAGGCAGGGCGAGCTGAAGCTTTCTTT.